This entry lists 30 T cell receptor beta chains sequenced from one sample in a study of T cell repertoires in cytomegalovirus infection. TCRdb recomputed calls from the reads with MiXCR, one row per CDR3 protein. The sample contains about 740,000 distinct CDR3 sequences, 35% to 45% of which appear only once. Sequenced: PBMCs. The receptor set was obtained from a human donor in good health (CMV status not recorded). Some clones in this sample may be carry-over from other donors' samples.

V and J are TRBV19 and TRBJ2-2, with TRBD2 matching 7 bases. Germline V gives CDR1 LNHDA, CDR2 SQIVND (reference sequence). The CDR3 contains 18 residues. Trimming cost V 6 bases and J 3 bases; bases outside gene matches: 16. The CDR3 region is CASSSIAQTSVYTGELFF. CDR3 DNA: TGTGCCAGTAGCAGTATCGCCCAAACTAGCGTCTACACCGGGGAGCTGTTTTTT. Full variable domain (outside the CDR3, taken from reference TRBV19 and TRBJ2-2): DGGITQSPKYLFRKEGQNVTLSCEQNLNHDAMYWYRQDPGQGLRLIYYSQIVNDFQKGDIAEGYSVSREKKESFPLTVTSAQKNPTAFYLCASSSIAQTSVYTGELFFGEGSRLTVL.

The CDR3 coding sequence is TGTGCCAGCAGCGACCCTTTGGACAGGGGAAGCTCCTACAATGAGCAGTTCTTC. Translated: CASSDPLDRGSSYNEQFF. The chain carries TRBV2 and TRBJ2-1; 9 bases fit TRBD1. The CDR3 is 18 amino acids. The ends lost 6 bases at V and 0 bases at J; junction bases unmatched: 12. The germline CDR1 and CDR2 sequences are SNHLY and FYNNEI.

The chain recombines TRBV29-1 with TRBJ2-4, with 7 nucleotides matching TRBD1. The germline CDR1 and CDR2 sequences are SQVTM and ANQGSEA. Unmatched junction bases numbered 8, after V lost 1 base and J lost 8 bases. The CDR3 length is 14 residues. As DNA, the CDR3 is TGCAGCGTTGAAGTTGGGGACAGTGGCGACATTCAGTACTTC. Translating gives CSVEVGDSGDIQYF.

This clonotype was counted only a few times. V is TRBV19 and J is TRBJ1-5; weak D call: TRBD1 (6 bases). In germline, CDR1 is LNHDA, CDR2 SQIVND (reference sequence). V was trimmed by 5 bases and J by 1 base, leaving 18 bases between them. CDR3 length: 17 residues. In nucleotides, the CDR3 is TGTGCCAGTAGTTTAGGGGCCGGGCAGGGGAGCAATCAGCCCCAGCATTTT. Its translation is CASSLGAGQGSNQPQHF.

This chain joins TRBV9 and TRBJ2-3, with a possible D match to TRBD2 (5 bases). The V end lost 0 bases, the J end lost 1 base, and 6 bases lay between the germline ends. Germline V gene lookup returns CDR1 SGDLS and CDR2 YYNGEE. CDR3 length equals 14 residues. CDR3 in DNA: TGTGCCAGCAGCGTAGAAGCGGGCACAGATACGCAGTATTTT. As protein: CASSVEAGTDTQYF.

V and J are TRBV6-1 and TRBJ2-1; a weak D match, TRBD1 (5 bases). The CDR3 has 11 residues. Germline V CDR1 and CDR2: MNHNS, SASEGT. Trimming took 1 base from V and 10 from J, leaving 5 bases between them. The CDR3 region is CASSEGTEQFF. Here the CDR3 DNA reads TGTGCCAGCAGTGAAGGGACAGAGCAGTTCTTC.

The chain carries TRBV12-3 or TRBV12-4 and TRBJ2-3; 8 nucleotides line up with TRBD1. The CDR3 covers 14 residues. V trimming: 7 bases; J trimming: 2 bases; junction bases outside the gene matches: 5. This CDR3 is CASNRQGNTDTQYF. CDR3 sequence (DNA): TGTGCCAGCAATAGACAGGGGAACACAGATACGCAGTATTTT.

A remark on this clonotype: Relative to the germline gene, one junction end is altered; a read error may explain this. J is TRBJ1-1 and V is TRBV19; possibly TRBD1 for D (5 bases). The CDR3 spans 16 residues. The V gene's germline CDR1 is LNHDA and CDR2 SQIVND (reference sequence). The CDR3 reads CAISTIALRENTEAFF. CDR3 DNA: TGTGCCATTAGTACCATCGCCCTCAGGGAGAACACTGAAGCTTTCTTT.

This clonotype was counted between two and nine times. The chain uses TRBV19 and TRBJ1-6; D gene unclear. Germline CDR1 reads LNHDA; CDR2 reads SQIVND (reference sequence). The CDR3 covers 13 residues. V lost 4 bases and J lost 6, with 7 bases in between. In DNA, the CDR3 is TGTGCCAGTAGTAGACAAGTTAATTCACCCCTCCACTTT. Its protein is CASSRQVNSPLHF.

The gene calls are TRBV7-8 and TRBJ1-6, with 7 nucleotides matching TRBD1. Germline V gives CDR1 SGHVS, CDR2 FQNEAQ. V lost 3 bases to trimming and J lost 9 bases; unmatched junction nucleotides: 2. The CDR3 contains 13 residues. CDR3 in DNA: TGTGCCAGCAGCTTCAGACAGGGTTCACCCCTCCACTTT. This sequence encodes CASSFRQGSPLHF.

This clonotype occurred many times. J is TRBJ2-1 and V is TRBV7-8; 10 positions match TRBD1. The CDR3 runs 16 residues. Germline V CDR1 and CDR2: SGHVS, FQNEAQ. V dropped 1 base and J dropped 2; count of bases not matched to a gene: 2. The CDR3 DNA is TGTGCCAGCAGCTTAGAAGGACAGGGGGCCTACAATGAGCAGTTCTTC. It is translated as CASSLEGQGAYNEQFF.

The J gene is TRBJ2-5, the V gene TRBV7-3; 13 nucleotides match TRBD2. The V gene end was trimmed by 5 bases and the J gene end by 3 bases; junction bases not matched to a gene: 3. The CDR3 runs 15 residues. Per germline, CDR1 SGHTA and CDR2 FQGTGA. The CDR3 spells CASSHGLAGEETQYF. The CDR3 region has the DNA TGTGCCAGCAGCCACGGACTAGCGGGAGAAGAGACCCAGTACTTC.

The chain has TRBV6-1 and TRBJ1-2, with D possibly being TRBD1 (6 bases). CDR3 length equals 14 residues. Trimming pared 6 bases from V and 4 bases from J, leaving 15 bases between. The germline CDR1 and CDR2 sequences are MNHNS and SASEGT. The DNA of the CDR3 is TGTGCCAGCAGGGACGCGGGGGGCACCTATGGCTACACCTTC. Protein: CASRDAGGTYGYTF.

The V and J genes are TRBV19 and TRBJ2-4; 9 nucleotides match TRBD1. Germline CDR1 and CDR2: LNHDA and SQIVND (reference sequence). V gave up 3 bases and J gave up 2 bases; unmatched junction bases: 5. The CDR3 has 16 amino acids. The DNA for the CDR3 is TGTGCCAGTAGTATCCGGACAGGGGAAACCAAAAACATTCAGTACTTC. Residues: CASSIRTGETKNIQYF.

The rearrangement uses TRBV7-6 and TRBJ1-5; 7 nucleotides line up with TRBD1. V dropped 1 base and J dropped 2; count of bases not matched to a gene: 17. CDR1 is SGHVS, CDR2 FNYEAQ, per germline. CDR3 length: 20 amino acids. Here the CDR3 DNA reads TGTGCCAGCAGCTTAGGGGCCCCACTCACAGGGGTGATCGGCAATCAGCCCCAGCATTTT. This sequence encodes CASSLGAPLTGVIGNQPQHF.

The CDR3 loop is CASRIRQTTEAFF. The CDR3 bases are TGTGCCAGCAGAATCCGACAGACCACTGAAGCTTTCTTT. The chain has TRBV6-6 and TRBJ1-1; possibly TRBD1 for D (5 bases). Trimming shortened V by 6 bases and J by 4 bases, and 12 bases separated the two germline ends. Germline CDR1 MNHNY, CDR2 SVGAGI (reference sequence). This CDR3 is 13 amino acids long.

The chain carries TRBV12-3 or TRBV12-4 and TRBJ1-5; no reliable D call. Trimming cost V 6 bases and J 2 bases, with 17 bases left between them. CDR3 size: 16 residues. For the CDR3, the DNA is TGTGCCAGCAGCCCGACTTGGGTCGGCGGCAATCAGCCCCAGCATTTT. As protein: CASSPTWVGGNQPQHF.

This clonotype appeared many times. The chain recombines TRBV2 with TRBJ1-1; tentative D call: TRBD1 (5 bases). The CDR3 runs 14 residues. Trimming took 8 bases from V and 1 from J, leaving 14 bases between them. CDR1 is SNHLY and CDR2 is FYNNEI in the germline V gene. CDR3 nucleotides: TGTGCCAGCGAGTTCCGGGGGGGGAACACTGAAGCTTTCTTT. Amino acid sequence: CASEFRGGNTEAFF.

The chain carries TRBV28 and TRBJ1-6; D is unclear. The length of the CDR3 is 15 residues. Germline V gives CDR1 MDHEN, CDR2 SYDVKM. Trimming left V 7 bases short and J 1 base short, with 11 bases between. CDR3 residues: CASTGVGSYNSPLHF. The CDR3 nucleotides read TGTGCCAGCACCGGGGTTGGGTCCTATAATTCACCCCTCCACTTT.

Points on this clonotype: This may arise from a read error, as a much more abundant clone is one base away. V gene TRBV20-1 combines with J gene TRBJ2-1, with D perhaps matching TRBD2 (5 bases). The V gene's germline CDR1 is DFQATT and CDR2 SNEGSKA (reference sequence). This CDR3 contains 14 residues. CDR3 protein: CSVRGRGCYNEQFF. The CDR3 bases are TGCAGTGTTAGAGGGCGCGGGTGCTACAATGAGCAGTTCTTC.

The chain combines TRBV20-1 with TRBJ2-1, with D possibly being TRBD1 (5 bases). The V gene's germline CDR1 is DFQATT and CDR2 SNEGSKA (reference sequence). The CDR3 runs 14 residues. Trimming pared 5 bases from V and 2 bases from J, leaving 13 bases between. The CDR3 DNA sequence: TGCAGTGCTTCGGACATGGCAACCTACAATGAGCAGTTCTTC. This gives the protein CSASDMATYNEQFF.

With respect to this clonotype: At one boundary the junction diverges from the germline segment, which might be a read error. V gene TRBV7-9 combines with J gene TRBJ2-4, with D possibly called TRBD1 or TRBD2 (5 bases each). The CDR3 is 16 amino acids. Germline loops: CDR1 SEHNR, CDR2 FQNEAQ (reference sequence). The CDR3 loop reads CASSLWGSEAKNSQYF. CDR3 in DNA: TGTGCCAGCAGCTTATGGGGGAGCGAGGCCAAAAACAGTCAGTACTTC.

The chain is built from TRBV29-1 and TRBJ2-7; D call uncertain. Germline-derived CDR1 and CDR2 are SQVTM and ANQGSEA. The CDR3 runs 12 residues. The CDR3 DNA sequence: TGCAGAGGGAAGGATTTGAGAAACGAGCAGTACTTC. This encodes CRGKDLRNEQYF.

The rearrangement uses TRBV5-6 and TRBJ2-7; no clear D gene. Trimming shortened V by 4 bases and J by 6 bases, and 23 bases separated the two germline ends. The germline CDR1 and CDR2 sequences are SGHDT and YYEEEE. The CDR3 spans 16 residues. The CDR3 loop is CASSARANPRSGEQYF. CDR3 coding DNA: TGTGCCAGCAGCGCACGCGCGAATCCGAGGTCCGGCGAGCAGTACTTC. Variable domain in full (rest from reference TRBV5-6 and TRBJ2-7): DAGVTQSPTHLIKTRGQQVTLRCSPKSGHDTVSWYQQALGQGPQFIFQYYEEEERQRGNFPDRFSGHQFPNYSSELNVNALLLGDSALYLCASSARANPRSGEQYFGPGTRLTVT.

This clonotype was seen repeatedly, ten times or more. The chain combines TRBV7-2 with TRBJ2-7; D gene uncertain. Germline-derived CDR1 and CDR2 are SGHTA and FQGNSA. V was clipped by 6 bases and J by 3 bases, with 12 bases between them. The CDR3 runs to 13 residues. The CDR3, as DNA: TGTGCCAGCAGTACCCTCCCCTACTACGAGCAGTACTTC. It is translated as CASSTLPYYEQYF.

This clonotype was observed a few times. V and J are TRBV11-2 and TRBJ2-1; 14 bases line up with TRBD2. The J segment lost 7 bases and the V segment lost 5 bases, leaving 4 bases of the junction unmatched. Germline-derived CDR1 and CDR2 are SGHAT and FQNNGV. The CDR3 spans 15 residues. The CDR3 spells CASSGTSGSKNEQFF. Here the CDR3 DNA reads TGTGCCAGCAGCGGGACTAGCGGGAGTAAGAATGAGCAGTTCTTC. Drawing the rest from reference TRBV11-2 and TRBJ2-1, the complete variable domain is EAGVAQSPRYKIIEKRQSVAFWCNPISGHATLYWYQQILGQGPKLLIQFQNNGVVDDSQLPKDRFSAERLKGVDSTLKIQPAKLEDSAVYLCASSGTSGSKNEQFFGPGTRLTVL.

In DNA form, the CDR3 reads TGTGCCAGCAGTGTGATGGGTGGGAACACTGAAGCTTTCTTT. Translated: CASSVMGGNTEAFF. This chain links TRBV28 with TRBJ1-1; no clear D gene. Trimming stripped 5 bases from V and 1 base from J, with 11 bases between. The CDR3 runs to 14 residues. CDR1 and CDR2 (germline): MDHEN, SYDVKM. Variable domain in full (rest from reference TRBV28 and TRBJ1-1): DVKVTQSSRYLVKRTGEKVFLECVQDMDHENMFWYRQDPGLGLRLIYFSYDVKMKEKGDIPEGYSVSREKKERFSLILESASTNQTSMYLCASSVMGGNTEAFFGQGTRLTVV.

The chain recombines TRBV12-3 or TRBV12-4 with TRBJ1-1; D is unclear. Trimming pared 4 bases from V and 10 bases from J, leaving 13 bases between. CDR3 size: 12 residues. CDR3 in DNA: TGTGCCAGCAGTTCCCGCAGAGGTGTAGCTTTCTTT. Translated: CASSSRRGVAFF.

The chain recombines TRBV7-4 with TRBJ2-1, with 9 nucleotides matching TRBD2. The CDR3 runs 15 residues. The V segment lost 5 bases and the J segment 9 bases; nucleotides outside the gene matches: 11. The germline CDR1 and CDR2 sequences are SGHVT and SQSDAQ. The CDR3 loop is CASSQTGTSFGEQFF. In DNA, the CDR3 is TGTGCCAGCAGCCAAACCGGGACTAGCTTTGGTGAGCAGTTCTTC.

This clonotype has a handful of counts. The CDR3 sequence is CASSGGSGGRGGETQYF. The CDR3, as DNA: TGTGCCAGCAGCGGCGGGTCTGGGGGACGCGGGGGAGAGACCCAGTACTTC. J is TRBJ2-5 and V is TRBV7-6, with 7 positions matching TRBD2. The germline V gene has CDR1 SGHVS and CDR2 FNYEAQ. CDR3 length equals 17 residues. Trimming took 5 bases from V and 4 from J; bases not matched to a gene: 16.